Below, one T cell receptor (beta chain) is given with its context. Primers included in the PCR were 60 Vbeta and 13 Jbeta primers. The data were produced by immunoSEQ multiplex PCR, yet TCRdb's version contains in-frame clones alone and is incomplete. The table shows approximately 150,000 clones, with around 74% occurring only once. V gave up 3 bases and J gave up 0 bases; unmatched junction bases: 5. Germline-derived CDR1 and CDR2 are SGDLS and YYNGEE. This CDR3 is built from 17 residues. This record belongs to a study of cytomegalovirus exposure and HLA in healthy donors. The origin of this receptor is a man aged 45-60 years in good health and CMV-seropositive. The V gene is TRBV9, the J gene TRBJ2-2; 10 bases match TRBD2. Sequencing input: PBMCs. CDR3 DNA: TGTGCCAGCAGCGCAGACCTAGCGGGAGCGAACACCGGGGAGCTGTTTTTT. As protein: CASSADLAGANTGELFF.